The 20 T cell receptor beta chains presented below share a single source sample, sequenced in a study of blood T cell repertoires in COVID-19. Repertoires were generated with immunoSEQ multiplex PCR, while TCRdb's copy carries only in-frame clones and drops some. The sample includes 180,000 or so clones, over 70% of them seen just once. Sample: PBMCs or T cells enriched from blood (not recorded which). The source of these receptors is a woman aged 45-65 years in a cohort exposed to, infected with or recovered from COVID-19 (not recorded which).

CDR3 amino acids: CASGRQGISADSPLHF. CDR3 in DNA: TGTGCCAGCGGACGACAGGGAATAAGTGCTGATTCACCCCTCCACTTT. The chain combines TRBV27 with TRBJ1-6, with TRBD1 identical over 7 bases. The CDR3 is 16 amino acids. Germline CDR1 is MNHEY and CDR2 is SMNVEV (reference sequence). V trimming: 8 bases; J trimming: 8 bases; junction bases outside the gene matches: 15.

This clone was observed a handful of times. The V and J genes are TRBV2 and TRBJ1-4, with D maybe TRBD1 (6 bases). The CDR3 runs 18 residues. V lost 5 bases to trimming and J lost 0 bases, with 19 bases between them. CDR1 is SNHLY and CDR2 is FYNNEI in the germline V gene. CDR3 amino acids: CASSPRLRGGATNEKLFF. The CDR3 region has the DNA TGTGCCAGCAGTCCCCGACTTAGGGGGGGTGCAACTAATGAAAAACTGTTTTTT. Looking up the rest from reference TRBV2 and TRBJ1-4 gives the full variable domain: EPEVTQTPSHQVTQMGQEVILRCVPISNHLYFYWYRQILGQKVEFLVSFYNNEISEKSEIFDDQFSVERPDGSNFTLKIRSTKLEDSAMYFCASSPRLRGGATNEKLFFGSGTQLSVL.

The V gene is TRBV5-1, the J gene TRBJ2-5; 8 bases agree with TRBD1. Unmatched junction bases numbered 13, after V lost 1 base and J lost 5 bases. The CDR3 consists of 17 residues. Germline V lookup: CDR1 SGHRS, CDR2 YFSETQ. The CDR3 region is CASSLSDRARSWETQYF. CDR3 bases: TGCGCCAGCAGCTTGTCGGACAGGGCGAGGTCATGGGAGACCCAGTACTTC.

V and J are TRBV6-5 and TRBJ2-3, with 10 bases identical to TRBD1. V was pared by 10 bases and J by 2 bases, with 6 bases of the junction left unmatched. Germline V lookup: CDR1 MNHEY, CDR2 SVGAGI. The CDR3 totals 14 residues. CDR3 sequence reads: CATGTGANTDTQYF. In DNA, the CDR3 is TGTGCCACTGGGACAGGGGCAAACACAGATACGCAGTATTTT.

This chain uses TRBV18 with TRBJ2-3; TRBD1 is a possible D gene (6 bases). This CDR3 is 15 amino acids long. CDR1 KGHSH and CDR2 LQKENI come from the germline V gene. Trimming shortened V by 3 bases and J by 1 base, and 11 bases separated the two germline ends. CDR3 sequence reads: CASSPTGIGTDTQYF. The CDR3 bases are TGTGCCAGCTCACCGACAGGAATCGGCACAGATACGCAGTATTTT.

This clone turned up a few times. The chain couples TRBV7-2 to TRBJ2-3, with 8 bases that match TRBD2. This CDR3 is 15 amino acids long. Germline V CDR1 and CDR2: SGHTA, FQGNSA. The junction had 5 bases not matched to a gene; V was cut back by 0 bases and J by 6 bases. This CDR3 is CASSLAWASGDTQYF. The CDR3 DNA reads TGTGCCAGCAGCTTAGCATGGGCTAGCGGGGATACGCAGTATTTT. Full variable domain (outside the CDR3, taken from reference TRBV7-2 and TRBJ2-3): GAGVSQSPSNKVTEKGKDVELRCDPISGHTALYWYRQSLGQGLEFLIYFQGNSAPDKSGLPSDRFSAERTGGSVSTLTIQRTQQEDSAVYLCASSLAWASGDTQYFGPGTRLTVL.

The chain recombines TRBV3-1 (or the pseudogene TRBV3-2) with TRBJ2-3; possibly TRBD2 for D (6 bases). Trimming removed 3 bases at V and 2 bases at J, with 15 bases between. There are 16 residues in the CDR3. Germline V gene lookup returns CDR1 LGHDT and CDR2 YNNKEL (reference sequence). In DNA form, the CDR3 reads TGTGCCAGCAGCCAGACACCGGGACTGTTCACAGATACGCAGTATTTT. This translates into CASSQTPGLFTDTQYF.

V gene TRBV11-2 combines with J gene TRBJ2-2, with TRBD1 matching over 10 bases. Per germline, CDR1 SGHAT and CDR2 FQNNGV. The CDR3 is made up of 19 amino acids. Losses at the gene ends were 4 bases for V and 0 bases for J; bases not matched to a gene: 11. The CDR3 bases are TGTGCCAGCAGCTCCCCCCGGGACAGGGGACCTGCGAACACCGGGGAGCTGTTTTTT. This translates into CASSSPRDRGPANTGELFF. Complete variable domain (other parts from reference TRBV11-2 and TRBJ2-2): EAGVAQSPRYKIIEKRQSVAFWCNPISGHATLYWYQQILGQGPKLLIQFQNNGVVDDSQLPKDRFSAERLKGVDSTLKIQPAKLEDSAVYLCASSSPRDRGPANTGELFFGEGSRLTVL.

The chain is built from TRBV15 and TRBJ1-4; D is perhaps TRBD1 (6 bases). The CDR3 runs to 18 residues. With 0 bases removed from V and 2 bases from J, the gap between germline ends came to 16 bases. Germline V gives CDR1 LNHNV, CDR2 YYDKDF (reference sequence). The CDR3 sequence is CATSRDPRAGGTNEKLFF. DNA for the CDR3: TGTGCCACCAGCAGAGATCCAAGGGCGGGGGGCACTAATGAAAAACTGTTTTTT.

V usage is TRBV28 and J usage is TRBJ1-6, with TRBD1 as a possible D gene (5 bases). Deletions cut 2 bases from V and 4 bases from J, with 12 bases between. CDR3 length: 16 amino acids. In germline, CDR1 is MDHEN, CDR2 SYDVKM. The CDR3 is CASSLGATSYNSPLHF. Here the CDR3 DNA reads TGTGCCAGCAGTTTAGGGGCCACTTCTTATAATTCACCCCTCCACTTT.

V and J are TRBV6-5 and TRBJ1-1; D not certain. CDR3 length: 11 amino acids. Germline CDR1 MNHEY, CDR2 SVGAGI. Trimming pared 8 bases from V and 1 base from J, leaving 5 bases between. CDR3 bases: TGTGCCAGCCTGCGGAACACTGAAGCTTTCTTT. The encoded protein is CASLRNTEAFF.

The chain uses TRBV30 and TRBJ2-3, with TRBD2 matching 8 bases. J lost 0 bases, V lost 5 bases, and 13 bases had no gene match. Per the germline V gene, CDR1 is GTSNPN and CDR2 is SVGIG (reference sequence). The length of the CDR3 is 17 residues. The CDR3 DNA sequence: TGTGCCTGGTCTGCCCAGCGGGGGAAGCCTAGCACAGATACGCAGTATTTT. Its protein product is CAWSAQRGKPSTDTQYF.

The rearrangement joins TRBV7-3 to TRBJ1-6, with a tentative D call TRBD1 (6 bases). The CDR3 consists of 13 residues. V was trimmed by 5 bases and J by 9 bases, leaving 11 bases between them. Germline-derived CDR1 and CDR2 are SGHTA and FQGTGA. The CDR3 here is CASSPNRVSPLHF. The CDR3, as DNA: TGTGCCAGCAGCCCTAACAGGGTTTCACCCCTCCACTTT.

Notes on this clone: Other DNA sequences in the same sample also yield this CDR3. The rearrangement uses TRBV3-1 (or the pseudogene TRBV3-2) and TRBJ2-5; D unclear. Trimming shortened V by 0 bases and J by 2 bases, and 4 bases separated the two germline ends. The germline CDR1 and CDR2 sequences are LGHDT and YNNKEL (reference sequence). The CDR3 has 13 amino acids. CDR3 sequence: CASSQDRQETQYF. The DNA for the CDR3 is TGTGCCAGCAGCCAAGATCGGCAAGAGACCCAGTACTTC.

This rearrangement joins TRBV6-2 or TRBV6-3 to TRBJ1-1; no reliable D call. From germline, CDR1 is MNHEY and CDR2 SVGEGT. The V and J ends lost 5 bases and 0 bases respectively, with 16 bases between them. This CDR3 region has 16 residues. CDR3 in amino acids: CASSGRTALMNTEAFF. The CDR3 nucleotides read TGTGCCAGCAGTGGGAGGACGGCTTTGATGAACACTGAAGCTTTCTTT.

This chain joins TRBV3-1 (or the pseudogene TRBV3-2) and TRBJ1-6, with 8 bases that match TRBD1. CDR1 LGHDT and CDR2 YNNKEL come from the germline V gene (reference sequence). This CDR3 spans 16 amino acids. Unmatched junction bases numbered 6, after V lost 2 bases and J lost 6 bases. The CDR3 loop reads CASSQTRQGSNSPLHF. The CDR3 DNA reads as TGTGCCAGCAGCCAAACCAGACAGGGGAGTAATTCACCCCTCCACTTT.

This clone was counted once. The V gene is TRBV5-4, the J gene TRBJ1-1; D is possibly TRBD1 (5 bases). This CDR3 comprises 13 residues. The germline V gene has CDR1 SGHNT and CDR2 YYREEE (reference sequence). The germline V and J ends were trimmed by 4 bases and 4 bases, with 11 bases remaining between them. The CDR3 loop reads CASSDRVSTEAFF. The DNA for the CDR3 is TGTGCCAGCAGCGACAGAGTAAGCACTGAAGCTTTCTTT.

CDR3 loop: CASSSGPGGTDTQYF. The DNA for the CDR3 is TGTGCCAGCAGCTCCGGCCCAGGTGGCACAGATACGCAGTATTTT. This sequence joins TRBV7-6 and TRBJ2-3; unclear D gene. Germline-derived CDR1 and CDR2 are SGHVS and FNYEAQ. The V and J ends lost 4 bases and 1 base respectively, with 12 bases between them. The CDR3 is 15 amino acids. Looking up the rest from reference TRBV7-6 and TRBJ2-3 gives the full variable domain: GAGVSQSPRYKVTKRGQDVALRCDPISGHVSLYWYRQALGQGPEFLTYFNYEAQQDKSGLPNDRFSAERPEGSISTLTIQRTEQRDSAMYRCASSSGPGGTDTQYFGPGTRLTVL.

This rearrangement joins TRBV7-8 to TRBJ2-1, with TRBD2 as a possible D gene (5 bases). In germline, CDR1 is SGHVS, CDR2 FQNEAQ. V lost 3 bases and J 0 bases, leaving 12 bases between the germline ends. The CDR3 extends over 16 amino acids. The CDR3 DNA reads as TGTGCCAGCAGCTTGCGGAGCGGAAGCTCCTACAATGAGCAGTTCTTC. Translating it yields CASSLRSGSSYNEQFF.

This chain connects TRBV27 to TRBJ1-2, with no clear D. CDR1 and CDR2 (germline): MNHEY, SMNVEV (reference sequence). The CDR3 runs to 15 residues. The V and J ends lost 3 bases and 4 bases respectively, with 15 bases between them. The CDR3 sequence: CASSFLSDPPYGYTF. In nucleotides, the CDR3 is TGTGCCAGCAGTTTTTTGTCAGATCCACCCTATGGCTACACCTTC.